The 5 T cell receptor beta chains reported below all come from one sample, sequenced in a study of blood T cell repertoires in COVID-19. TCRdb keeps only in-frame clones here, not all; method: immunoSEQ multiplex PCR. The table lists roughly 84,000 clones, about 79% of them singletons, with 3.5% to 4.5% in the top ten. Sequencing was done on a sample of peripheral blood. The origin of the receptors is a woman aged 45-65 years with acute or convalescent COVID-19.

This rearrangement joins TRBV19 to TRBJ1-1, with D tentatively TRBD1 (6 bases). The germline CDR1 and CDR2 sequences are LNHDA and SQIVND (reference sequence). With 5 bases removed from V and 0 bases from J, the gap between germline ends came to 10 bases. CDR3 size: 14 residues. CDR3 DNA sequence: TGTGCCAGTAGTTTCGGACAGTTGAACACTGAAGCTTTCTTT. Encoded protein: CASSFGQLNTEAFF.

V is TRBV4-1 and J is TRBJ1-2, with 10 bases identical to TRBD1. CDR3 length equals 16 residues. The V gene end was trimmed by 1 base and the J gene end by 8 bases; junction bases not matched to a gene: 10. The germline CDR1 and CDR2 sequences are MGHRA and YSYEKL. The CDR3 region has the DNA TGCGCCAGCAGCCAAGCTACTCCGGGACAGGGGATCGGCTACACCTTC. Residues: CASSQATPGQGIGYTF.

V is TRBV5-4 and J is TRBJ1-6, with D perhaps TRBD1 (5 bases). The germline V gene encodes CDR1 SGHNT and CDR2 YYREEE (reference sequence). Trimming removed 0 bases at V and 7 bases at J, with 8 bases between. The length of the CDR3 is 14 residues. The CDR3, as DNA: TGTGCCAGCAGCTTGGTGGAGGGGAATTCACCCCTCCACTTT. The encoded protein is CASSLVEGNSPLHF.

J is TRBJ2-5 and V is TRBV11-2; D is perhaps TRBD2 (7 bases). This CDR3 has 16 amino acids. Germline assignment: CDR1 SGHAT and CDR2 FQNNGV. V lost 4 bases to trimming and J lost 7 bases, with 22 bases between them. The CDR3 DNA sequence: TGTGCCAGCAGCTCACTGAGGGGGGGGCGCGGAGGGACCCAGTACTTC. Translating gives CASSSLRGGRGGTQYF.

In this sample, this clone turned up a few times. The chain is built from TRBV5-1 and TRBJ1-3; no definite D call. V dropped 0 bases and J dropped 6 bases, with 7 bases sitting between them. The CDR3 totals 13 residues. CDR1 and CDR2 from the germline V gene are SGHRS and YFSETQ. CDR3 amino acids: CASSLDVQNTIYF. The CDR3 nucleotides read TGCGCCAGCAGCTTGGATGTTCAAAACACCATATATTTT.